This section outlines one T cell receptor (beta chain) sequence together with its context. The antigen remains undetermined. Genomic DNA templated the TCR beta VDJ and CDR3 profiling. TCRdb called the reads again in MiXCR, with one record for every CDR3 protein. The sample records roughly 500,000 distinct CDR3 sequences, around 30% being singletons. The data were taken from a study of CD8+CD57+ T cells in acquired aplastic anemia. General study results and limits: Common to patients and controls were twenty-nine CD8+ CDR3 sequences.

Patients picked for sequencing had shown CD8+CD57+ cell expansion detected by flow cytometry. Patients had undergone no therapy by the time their blood was sampled. With 8 bases removed from V and 3 bases from J, the gap between germline ends came to 17 bases. This CDR3 spans 14 amino acids. CDR1 is LNHDA and CDR2 is SQIVND in the germline V gene (reference sequence). The TCR was taken from a human donor with aplastic anemia. Sequenced input: sorted CD4+, CD8+, or CD8+CD57+ T cells (not recorded which) from PBMCs. This chain connects TRBV19 to TRBJ2-7; D perhaps matches TRBD2 (6 bases). The CDR3 DNA sequence: TGTGCCAGTTCCCGCGGGGCGTGGGACTACGAGCAGTACTTC. Protein sequence: CASSRGAWDYEQYF.